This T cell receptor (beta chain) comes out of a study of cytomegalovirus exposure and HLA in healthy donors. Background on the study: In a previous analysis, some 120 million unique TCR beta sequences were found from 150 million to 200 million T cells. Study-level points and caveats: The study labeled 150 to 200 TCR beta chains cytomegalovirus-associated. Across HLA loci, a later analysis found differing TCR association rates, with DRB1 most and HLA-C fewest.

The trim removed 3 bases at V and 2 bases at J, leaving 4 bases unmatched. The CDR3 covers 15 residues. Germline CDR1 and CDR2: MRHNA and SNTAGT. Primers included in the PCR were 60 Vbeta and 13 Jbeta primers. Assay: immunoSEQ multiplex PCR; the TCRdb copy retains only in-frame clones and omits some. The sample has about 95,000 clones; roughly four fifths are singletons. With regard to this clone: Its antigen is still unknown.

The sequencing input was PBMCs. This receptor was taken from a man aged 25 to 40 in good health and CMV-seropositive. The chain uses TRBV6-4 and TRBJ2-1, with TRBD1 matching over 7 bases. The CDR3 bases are TGTGCCAGCAGTGAGGTGACAGGGCCCTACAATGAGCAGTTCTTC. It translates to CASSEVTGPYNEQFF.